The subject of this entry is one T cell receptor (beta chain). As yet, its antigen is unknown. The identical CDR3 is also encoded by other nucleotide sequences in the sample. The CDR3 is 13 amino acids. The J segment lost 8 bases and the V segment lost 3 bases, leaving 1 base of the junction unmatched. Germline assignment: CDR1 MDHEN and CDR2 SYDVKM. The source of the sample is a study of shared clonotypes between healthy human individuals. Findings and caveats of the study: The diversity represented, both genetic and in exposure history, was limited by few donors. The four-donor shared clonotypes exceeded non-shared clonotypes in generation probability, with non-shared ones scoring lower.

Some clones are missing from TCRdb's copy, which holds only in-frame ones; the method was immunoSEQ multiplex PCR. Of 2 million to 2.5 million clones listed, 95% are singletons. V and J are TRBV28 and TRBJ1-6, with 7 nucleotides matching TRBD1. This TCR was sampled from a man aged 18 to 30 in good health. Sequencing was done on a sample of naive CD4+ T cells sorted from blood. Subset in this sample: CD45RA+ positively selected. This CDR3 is CASSFRGDSPLHF. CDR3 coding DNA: TGTGCCAGCAGTTTCAGGGGGGATTCACCCCTCCACTTT.